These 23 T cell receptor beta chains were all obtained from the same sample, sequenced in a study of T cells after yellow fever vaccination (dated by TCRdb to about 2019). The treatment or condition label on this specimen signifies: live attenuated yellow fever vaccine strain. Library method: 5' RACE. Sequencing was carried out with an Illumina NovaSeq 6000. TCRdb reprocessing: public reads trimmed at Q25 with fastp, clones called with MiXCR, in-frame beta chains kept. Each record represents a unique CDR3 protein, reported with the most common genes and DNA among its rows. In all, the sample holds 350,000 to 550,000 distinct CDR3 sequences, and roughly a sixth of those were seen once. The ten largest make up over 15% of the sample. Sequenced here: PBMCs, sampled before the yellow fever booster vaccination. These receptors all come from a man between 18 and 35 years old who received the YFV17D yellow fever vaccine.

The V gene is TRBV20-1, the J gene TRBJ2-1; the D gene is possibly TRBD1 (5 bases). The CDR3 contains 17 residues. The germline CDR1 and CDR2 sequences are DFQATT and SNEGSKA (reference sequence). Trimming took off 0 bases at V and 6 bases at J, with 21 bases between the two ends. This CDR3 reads CSARDILQGERINEQFF. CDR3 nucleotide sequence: TGCAGTGCTAGAGATATTCTTCAGGGTGAAAGAATCAATGAGCAGTTCTTC.

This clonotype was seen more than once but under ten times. CDR3 sequence reads: CSAGTDLTRSSYEQYF. CDR3 bases: TGCAGTGCCGGGACAGATCTAACACGTAGTTCCTACGAGCAGTACTTC. V and J are TRBV20-1 and TRBJ2-7; 7 bases fit TRBD1. CDR3 size: 16 residues. J gave up 1 base and V 6 bases, and 15 bases lay outside the gene matches. Germline CDR1 is DFQATT and CDR2 is SNEGSKA (reference sequence).

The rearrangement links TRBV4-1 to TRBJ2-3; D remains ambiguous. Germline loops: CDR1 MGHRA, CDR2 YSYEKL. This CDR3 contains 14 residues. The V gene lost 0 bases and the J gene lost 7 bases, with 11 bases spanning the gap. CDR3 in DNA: TGCGCCAGCAGCCAAGATGAGACTTTGAATACGCAGTATTTT. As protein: CASSQDETLNTQYF.

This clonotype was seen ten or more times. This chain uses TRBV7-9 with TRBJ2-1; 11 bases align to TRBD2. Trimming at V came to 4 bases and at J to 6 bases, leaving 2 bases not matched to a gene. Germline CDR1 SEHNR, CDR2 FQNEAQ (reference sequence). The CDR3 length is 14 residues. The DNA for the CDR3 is TGTGCCAGCAGCTCTAGCGGGGGGTTCAATGAGCAGTTCTTC. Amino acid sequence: CASSSSGGFNEQFF.

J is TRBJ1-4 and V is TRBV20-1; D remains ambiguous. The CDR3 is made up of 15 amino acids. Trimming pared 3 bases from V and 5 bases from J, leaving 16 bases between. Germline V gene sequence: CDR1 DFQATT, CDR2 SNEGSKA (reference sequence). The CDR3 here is CSARVQAVLNEKLFF. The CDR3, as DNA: TGCAGTGCTAGGGTTCAGGCGGTACTAAATGAAAAACTGTTTTTT.

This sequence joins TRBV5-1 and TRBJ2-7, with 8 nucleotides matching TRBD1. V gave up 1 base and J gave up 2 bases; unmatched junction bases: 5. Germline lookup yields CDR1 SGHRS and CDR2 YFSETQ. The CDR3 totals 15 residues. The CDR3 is CASSLTGGNTYEQYV. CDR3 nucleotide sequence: TGCGCCAGCAGCTTGACAGGGGGGAACACCTACGAGCAGTACGTC.

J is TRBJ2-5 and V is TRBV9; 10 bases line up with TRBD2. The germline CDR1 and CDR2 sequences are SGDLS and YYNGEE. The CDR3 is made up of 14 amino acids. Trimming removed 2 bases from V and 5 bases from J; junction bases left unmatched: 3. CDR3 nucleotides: TGTGCCAGCAGCGTCTTACTAGCGGGGGAGACCCAGTACTTC. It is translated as CASSVLLAGETQYF.

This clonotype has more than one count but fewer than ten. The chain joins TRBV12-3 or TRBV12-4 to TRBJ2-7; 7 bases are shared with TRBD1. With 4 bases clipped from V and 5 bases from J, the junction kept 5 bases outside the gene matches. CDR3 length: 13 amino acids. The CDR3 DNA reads TGTGCCAGCAGTTCTAACAGGGGCGACGAGCAGTACTTC. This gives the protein CASSSNRGDEQYF.

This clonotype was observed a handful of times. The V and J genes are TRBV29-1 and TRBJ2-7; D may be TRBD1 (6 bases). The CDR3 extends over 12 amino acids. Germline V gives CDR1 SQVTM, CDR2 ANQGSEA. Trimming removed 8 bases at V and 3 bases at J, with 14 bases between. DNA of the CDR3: TGCAGCCCTGTATGGACAGACTACGAGCAGTACTTC. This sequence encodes CSPVWTDYEQYF.

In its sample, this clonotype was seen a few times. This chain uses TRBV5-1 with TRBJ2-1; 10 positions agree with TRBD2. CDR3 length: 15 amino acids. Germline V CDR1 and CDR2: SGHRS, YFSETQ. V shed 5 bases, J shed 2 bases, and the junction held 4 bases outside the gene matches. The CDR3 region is CASSFGTSAYNEQFF. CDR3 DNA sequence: TGCGCCAGCAGTTTTGGGACTAGCGCCTACAATGAGCAGTTCTTC.

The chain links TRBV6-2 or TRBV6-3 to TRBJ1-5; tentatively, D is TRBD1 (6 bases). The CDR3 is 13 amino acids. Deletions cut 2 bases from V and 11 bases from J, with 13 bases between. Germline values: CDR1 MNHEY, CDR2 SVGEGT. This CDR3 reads CASSYQGKSAQHF. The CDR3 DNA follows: TGTGCCAGCAGTTACCAGGGGAAGAGCGCCCAGCATTTT.

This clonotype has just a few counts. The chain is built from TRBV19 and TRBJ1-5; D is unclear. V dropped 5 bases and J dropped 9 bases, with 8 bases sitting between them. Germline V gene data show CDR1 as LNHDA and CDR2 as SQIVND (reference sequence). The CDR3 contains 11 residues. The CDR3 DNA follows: TGTGCCAGTAGTTTCCCCGGGCCCCAGCATTTT. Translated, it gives CASSFPGPQHF.

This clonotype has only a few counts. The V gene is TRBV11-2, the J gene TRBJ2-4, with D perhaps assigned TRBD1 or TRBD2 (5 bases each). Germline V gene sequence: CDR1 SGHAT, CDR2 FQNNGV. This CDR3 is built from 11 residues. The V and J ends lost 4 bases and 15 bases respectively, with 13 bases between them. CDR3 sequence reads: CASSSVGAGYF. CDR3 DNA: TGTGCCAGCAGCTCAGTCGGGGCGGGGTACTTC.

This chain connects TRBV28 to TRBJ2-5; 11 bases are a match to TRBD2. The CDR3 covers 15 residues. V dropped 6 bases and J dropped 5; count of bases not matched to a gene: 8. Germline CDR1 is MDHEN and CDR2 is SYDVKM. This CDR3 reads CASSRRLAGRETQYF. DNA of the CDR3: TGTGCCAGCAGCCGGCGACTAGCGGGGAGGGAGACCCAGTACTTC.

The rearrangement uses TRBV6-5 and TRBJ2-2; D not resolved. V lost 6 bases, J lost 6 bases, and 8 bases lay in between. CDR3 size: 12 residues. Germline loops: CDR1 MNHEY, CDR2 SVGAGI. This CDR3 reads CASRLPAGELFF. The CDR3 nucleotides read TGTGCCAGCAGATTACCGGCCGGGGAGCTGTTTTTT.

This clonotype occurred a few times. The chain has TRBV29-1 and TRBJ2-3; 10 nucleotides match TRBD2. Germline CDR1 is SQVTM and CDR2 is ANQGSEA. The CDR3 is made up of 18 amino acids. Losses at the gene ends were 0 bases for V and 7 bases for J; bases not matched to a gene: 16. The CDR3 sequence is CSVEDLGESGGAVHTQYF. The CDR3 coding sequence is TGCAGCGTTGAAGATCTCGGGGAAAGCGGGGGGGCAGTACATACGCAGTATTTT.

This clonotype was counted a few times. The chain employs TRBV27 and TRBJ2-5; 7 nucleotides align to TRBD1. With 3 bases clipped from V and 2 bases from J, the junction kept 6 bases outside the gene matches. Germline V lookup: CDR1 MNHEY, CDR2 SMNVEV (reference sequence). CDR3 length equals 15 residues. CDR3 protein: CASSFILGQQETQYF. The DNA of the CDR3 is TGTGCCAGCAGTTTCATCTTGGGACAGCAAGAGACCCAGTACTTC.

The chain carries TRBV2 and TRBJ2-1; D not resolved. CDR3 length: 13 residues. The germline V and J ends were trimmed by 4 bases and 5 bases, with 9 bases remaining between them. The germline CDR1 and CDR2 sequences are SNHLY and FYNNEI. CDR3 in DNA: TGTGCCAGCAGTGGGGGTCTCGACAATGAGCAGTTCTTC. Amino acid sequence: CASSGGLDNEQFF.

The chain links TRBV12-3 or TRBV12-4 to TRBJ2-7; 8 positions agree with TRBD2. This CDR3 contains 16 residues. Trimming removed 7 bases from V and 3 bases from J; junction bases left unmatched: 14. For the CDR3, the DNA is TGTGCCAGCACCCTCAACCCCCGACTAGCGTTCTACGAGCAGTACTTC. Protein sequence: CASTLNPRLAFYEQYF.

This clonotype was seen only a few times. The CDR3 sequence is CASREWEAQETQYF. CDR3 DNA sequence: TGCGCCAGCAGAGAATGGGAGGCCCAAGAGACCCAGTACTTC. The genes are TRBV5-1 and TRBJ2-5; tentative D call: TRBD2 (6 bases). This CDR3 comprises 14 residues. Germline V gene sequence: CDR1 SGHRS, CDR2 YFSETQ. V gave up 5 bases and J gave up 1 base, with 12 bases separating them.

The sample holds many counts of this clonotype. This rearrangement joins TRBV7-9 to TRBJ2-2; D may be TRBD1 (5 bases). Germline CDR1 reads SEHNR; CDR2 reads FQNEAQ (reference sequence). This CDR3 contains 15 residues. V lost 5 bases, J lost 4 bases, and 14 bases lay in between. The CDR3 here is CASSPMAGITGELFF. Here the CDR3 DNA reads TGTGCCAGCAGCCCGATGGCAGGGATCACCGGGGAGCTGTTTTTT.

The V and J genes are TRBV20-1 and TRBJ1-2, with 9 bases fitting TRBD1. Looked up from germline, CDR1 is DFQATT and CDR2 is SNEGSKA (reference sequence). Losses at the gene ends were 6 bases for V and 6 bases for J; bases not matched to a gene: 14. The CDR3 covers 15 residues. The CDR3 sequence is CSATLAGQGSHGYTF. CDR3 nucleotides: TGCAGTGCCACACTCGCGGGACAGGGATCCCATGGCTACACCTTC.

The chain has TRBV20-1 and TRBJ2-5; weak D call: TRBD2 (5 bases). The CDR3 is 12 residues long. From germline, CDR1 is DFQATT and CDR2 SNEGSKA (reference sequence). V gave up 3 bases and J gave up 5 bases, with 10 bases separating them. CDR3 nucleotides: TGCAGTGCTAGTACTAGAGGGGAGACCCAGTACTTC. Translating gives CSASTRGETQYF.